This TCR beta chain is drawn from a study of human T cells and chemical hapten exposure. Germline-derived CDR1 and CDR2 are SGHVS and FQNEAQ. This CDR3 is built from 14 residues. Trimming stripped 5 bases from V and 4 bases from J, with 14 bases between. Using its own MiXCR run on the RACE reads, TCRdb lists one record per CDR3 protein. This table has about 190,000 distinct CDR3 sequences, around 23% appearing once. Regarding time point: patch test 3, about 24 weeks after DPC sensitization. This sample's treatment: therapeutic diphenylcyclopropenone sensitization with weekly scalp DPC. This clonotype was seen only a few times.

Here the sequenced sample was whole blood, taken in connection with sensitization to the hapten diphenylcyclopropenone (DPC). This TCR derives from a middle-aged woman with alopecia areata. Some clones in this sample may be carry-over from other donors' samples. The V and J genes are TRBV7-8 and TRBJ1-1, with D uncertain. DNA of the CDR3: TGTGCCAGCAGCCGATCGCCGGCAGGCACTGAAGCTTTCTTT. Encoded protein: CASSRSPAGTEAFF.